This T cell receptor (beta chain) was sequenced in a study of beta chain features in type 1 diabetes. About the research overall: In age, gender and cell yields, patients were similar to healthy donors.

The CDR3 has 15 residues. Deletions cut 2 bases from V and 1 base from J, with 14 bases between. The V gene's germline CDR1 is GTSNPN and CDR2 SVGIG (reference sequence). TCRB transcripts that were expressed got sequenced, as all of the isolated RNA had been reverse transcribed. The assay was immunoSEQ multiplex PCR, and TCRdb's table has in-frame clones only and misses some. Here the sample spans around 250,000 clones, 20% being singletons. Study conclusions and caveats: TCRB CDR3 length was moderately but significantly reduced in all four CD4+ subsets of Type 1 diabetes patients.

Over 95% purity was reached by all sorted populations. The sample holds a few counts of this clone. Its cognate antigen is unknown. The chain carries TRBV30 and TRBJ1-1, with D possibly TRBD1 on 5 matching bases. The TCR sequence derives from a woman aged 40 to 50 with type 1 diabetes. Specimen: naive CD4+ T cells from blood. The CDR3 is CAWSPLGLGNTEAFF. CDR3 in DNA: TGTGCCTGGAGTCCCCTGGGACTAGGGAACACTGAAGCTTTCTTT.